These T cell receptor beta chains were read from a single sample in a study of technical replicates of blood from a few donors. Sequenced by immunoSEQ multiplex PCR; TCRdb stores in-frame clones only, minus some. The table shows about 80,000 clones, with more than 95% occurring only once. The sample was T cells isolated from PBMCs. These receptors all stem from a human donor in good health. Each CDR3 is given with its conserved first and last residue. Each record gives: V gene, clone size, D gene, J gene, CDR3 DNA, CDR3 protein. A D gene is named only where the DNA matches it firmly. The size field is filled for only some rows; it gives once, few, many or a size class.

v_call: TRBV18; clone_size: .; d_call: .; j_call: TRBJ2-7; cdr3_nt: TGTGCCAGCTCAACGACAGGCTCCAGGATTGTGGGCGAGCAGTACTTC; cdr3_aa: CASSTTGSRIVGEQYF
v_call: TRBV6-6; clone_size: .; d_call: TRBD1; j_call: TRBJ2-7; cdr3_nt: TGTGCCACCTTATCTCGGACAGGCACCTACGAGCAGTACTTC; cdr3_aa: CATLSRTGTYEQYF
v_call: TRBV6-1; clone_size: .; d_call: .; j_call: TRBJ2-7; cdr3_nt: TGTGCCAGCAGCCGGCGCGGCGAGCAGTACTTC; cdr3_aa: CASSRRGEQYF
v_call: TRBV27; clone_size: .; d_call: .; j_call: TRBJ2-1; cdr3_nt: TGTGCCAGCAGTAGGGGTTCCAATGAGCAGTTCTTC; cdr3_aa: CASSRGSNEQFF
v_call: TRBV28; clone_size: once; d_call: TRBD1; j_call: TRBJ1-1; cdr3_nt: TGTGCCAGCAGTTTAAAAGAGGGGGCCCCAAACACTGAAGCTTTCTTT; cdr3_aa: CASSLKEGAPNTEAFF
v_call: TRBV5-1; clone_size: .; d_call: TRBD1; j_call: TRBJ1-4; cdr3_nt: TGCGCCAGCAGCTTGGCCGGACAGGGCCCTAATGAAAAACTGTTTTTT; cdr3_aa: CASSLAGQGPNEKLFF
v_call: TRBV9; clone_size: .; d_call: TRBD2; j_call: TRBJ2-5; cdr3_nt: TGTGCCAGCAGCGTAAGTCCGGCCTGGCGGACTAGCGGGGGGGCAAGGGGGGATCAAGAGACCCAGTACTTC; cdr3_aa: CASSVSPAWRTSGGARGDQETQYF
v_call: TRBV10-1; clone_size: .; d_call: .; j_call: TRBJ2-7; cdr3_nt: TGCGCCAGCAGCACCGGACAGACGGCATACGAGCAGTACTTC; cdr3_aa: CASSTGQTAYEQYF
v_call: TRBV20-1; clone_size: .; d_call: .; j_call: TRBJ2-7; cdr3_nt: TGCAGTGCTAGCCTTTACTACGAGCAGTACTTC; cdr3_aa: CSASLYYEQYF
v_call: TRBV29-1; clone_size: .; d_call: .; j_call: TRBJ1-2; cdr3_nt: TGCAGCGTTACGGCCGGGGGTGTAGAATATGGCTACACCTTC; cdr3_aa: CSVTAGGVEYGYTF
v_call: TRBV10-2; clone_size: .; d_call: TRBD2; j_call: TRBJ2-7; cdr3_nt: TGCGCCAGCAGAGATAGCGGGGACTACGAGCAGTACTTC; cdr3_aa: CASRDSGDYEQYF
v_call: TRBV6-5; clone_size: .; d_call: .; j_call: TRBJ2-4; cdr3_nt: TGTGCCAGCAGTTACTCGGGGGGAGCCAAAAACATTCAGTACTTC; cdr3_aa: CASSYSGGAKNIQYF
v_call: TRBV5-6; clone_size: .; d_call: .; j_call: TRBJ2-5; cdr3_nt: TGTGCCAGCAGCCGAGGACATTCCCAGTACTTC; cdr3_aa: CASSRGHSQYF
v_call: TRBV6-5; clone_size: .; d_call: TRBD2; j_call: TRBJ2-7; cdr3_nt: TGTGCCAGCAGTCGACTAGCGGGGGCCTACGAGCAGTACTTC; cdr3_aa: CASSRLAGAYEQYF
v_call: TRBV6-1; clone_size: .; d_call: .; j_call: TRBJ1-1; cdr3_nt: TGTGCCAGCAGTCCTCTAAGACAAGTCGACACTGAAGCTTTCTTT; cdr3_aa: CASSPLRQVDTEAFF
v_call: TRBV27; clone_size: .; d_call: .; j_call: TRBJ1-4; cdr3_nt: TGTGCCAGCAGTTCCAGAACTAATGAAAAACTGTTTTTT; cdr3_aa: CASSSRTNEKLFF
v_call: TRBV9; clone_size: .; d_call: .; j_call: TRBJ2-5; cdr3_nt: TGTGCCAGCAGCGTAGATCCGGTAGAGACCCAGTACTTC; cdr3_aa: CASSVDPVETQYF
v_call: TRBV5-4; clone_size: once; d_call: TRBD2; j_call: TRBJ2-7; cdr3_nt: TGTGCCAGCAGCTTGGCGGGGGGGAGCTCCTACGAGCAGTACTTC; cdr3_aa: CASSLAGGSSYEQYF
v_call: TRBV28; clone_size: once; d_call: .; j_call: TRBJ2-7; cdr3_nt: TGTGCCAGCAGCCCCGGATCGGGGGCCCCATCCGGACTAGCCTACGAGCAGTACTTC; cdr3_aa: CASSPGSGAPSGLAYEQYF
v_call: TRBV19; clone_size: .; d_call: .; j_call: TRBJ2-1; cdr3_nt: TGTGCCAGTCAGAGCGGTACTACCTACAATGAGCAGTTCTTC; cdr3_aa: CASQSGTTYNEQFF
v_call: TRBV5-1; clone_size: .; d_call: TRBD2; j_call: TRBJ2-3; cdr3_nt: TGCGCCAGCAGCTTGGGGGGACTAGCGGGACAGTTGACGCAGTATTTT; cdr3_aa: CASSLGGLAGQLTQYF
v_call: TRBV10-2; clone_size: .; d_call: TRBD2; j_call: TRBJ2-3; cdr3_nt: TGCGCCAGCAGTTCTAGCGGGAGAATAGATACGCAGTATTTT; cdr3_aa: CASSSSGRIDTQYF
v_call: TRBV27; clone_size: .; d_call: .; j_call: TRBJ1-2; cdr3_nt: TGTGCCAGCAGTTTATTCAGGGGTGTTGGCTACACCTTC; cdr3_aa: CASSLFRGVGYTF
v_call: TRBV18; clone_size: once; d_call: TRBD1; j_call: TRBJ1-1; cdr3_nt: TGTGCCAGCTCACGATCACAGGGGATGAACACTGAAGCTTTCTTT; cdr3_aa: CASSRSQGMNTEAFF
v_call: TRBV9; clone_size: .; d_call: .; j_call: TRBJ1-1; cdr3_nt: TGTGCCAGCAGCGTAGATGAGGGCCGATACACTGAAGCTTTCTTT; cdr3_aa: CASSVDEGRYTEAFF
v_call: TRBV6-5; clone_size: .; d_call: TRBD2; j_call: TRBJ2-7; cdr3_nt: TGTGCCAGCAGTAAACTAGCGGGAGCTGGTGAGCAGTACTTC; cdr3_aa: CASSKLAGAGEQYF
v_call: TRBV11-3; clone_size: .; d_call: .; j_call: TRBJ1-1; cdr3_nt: TGTGCCAGCAGCCCTCTTTGGAGGGGCTTTTTCTTT; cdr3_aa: CASSPLWRGFFF
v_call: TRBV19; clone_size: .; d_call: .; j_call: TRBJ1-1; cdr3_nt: TGTGCCAGTAGTATGGTAGTCAACACTGAAGCTTTCTTT; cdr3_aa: CASSMVVNTEAFF
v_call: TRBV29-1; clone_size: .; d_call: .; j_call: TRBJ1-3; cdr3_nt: TGCAGCGTGATACAGGGACGCTCTGGAAACACCATATATTTT; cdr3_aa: CSVIQGRSGNTIYF
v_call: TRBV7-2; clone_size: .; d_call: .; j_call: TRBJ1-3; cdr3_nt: TGTGCCAGCAGCTTATTTCCGGGATTCTCTGGAAACACCATATATTTT; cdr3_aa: CASSLFPGFSGNTIYF
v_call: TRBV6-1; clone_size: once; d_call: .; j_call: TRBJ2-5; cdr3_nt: TGTGCCAGCAGTGGGGCGGGAAGAGTACAAGAGACCCAGTACTTC; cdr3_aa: CASSGAGRVQETQYF
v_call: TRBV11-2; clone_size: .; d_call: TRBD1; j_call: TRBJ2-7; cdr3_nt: TGTGCCAGCAGCTTAGTTAGGGGACAGGGGGAATACGAGCAGTACTTC; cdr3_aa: CASSLVRGQGEYEQYF
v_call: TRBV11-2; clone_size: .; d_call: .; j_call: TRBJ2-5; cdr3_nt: TGTGCCAGCAGCCCGCCCGGACTCCCCCGAGAGACCCAGTACTTC; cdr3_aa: CASSPPGLPRETQYF
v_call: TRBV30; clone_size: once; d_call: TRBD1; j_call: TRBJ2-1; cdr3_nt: TGTGCCTGGAGAATAACAGGGGTCTTATACAATGAGCAGTTCTTC; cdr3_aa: CAWRITGVLYNEQFF
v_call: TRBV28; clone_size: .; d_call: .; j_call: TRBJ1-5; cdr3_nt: TGTGCCAGCAGTTTACAAGGTCCAGGGATGGAAGATCAGCCCCAGCATTTT; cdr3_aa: CASSLQGPGMEDQPQHF
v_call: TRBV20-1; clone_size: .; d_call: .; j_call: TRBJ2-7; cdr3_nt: TGCAGTGCTAGTAATCCCCACGAGCAGTACTTC; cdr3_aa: CSASNPHEQYF
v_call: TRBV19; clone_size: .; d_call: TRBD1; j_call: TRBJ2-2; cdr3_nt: TGTGCCACCCTAGAAGACAGGGGATCGACCGGGGAGCTGTTTTTT; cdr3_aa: CATLEDRGSTGELFF
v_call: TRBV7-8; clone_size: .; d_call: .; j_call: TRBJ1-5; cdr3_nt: TGTGCCAGCAGCCCACCGATGGCTCAGCCCCAGCATTTT; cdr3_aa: CASSPPMAQPQHF
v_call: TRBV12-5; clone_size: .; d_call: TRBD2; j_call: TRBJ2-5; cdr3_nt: TGTGCTAGTGGTTTGGGCCTTACCCCCTCTAGCGGGGGCCTCCAAGAGACCCAGTACTTC; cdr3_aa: CASGLGLTPSSGGLQETQYF
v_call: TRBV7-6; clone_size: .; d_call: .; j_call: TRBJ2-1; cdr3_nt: TGTGCCAGCAGCTTAGCTCTTGGAGGGGGCTATGAGCAGTTCTTC; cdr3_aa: CASSLALGGGYEQFF